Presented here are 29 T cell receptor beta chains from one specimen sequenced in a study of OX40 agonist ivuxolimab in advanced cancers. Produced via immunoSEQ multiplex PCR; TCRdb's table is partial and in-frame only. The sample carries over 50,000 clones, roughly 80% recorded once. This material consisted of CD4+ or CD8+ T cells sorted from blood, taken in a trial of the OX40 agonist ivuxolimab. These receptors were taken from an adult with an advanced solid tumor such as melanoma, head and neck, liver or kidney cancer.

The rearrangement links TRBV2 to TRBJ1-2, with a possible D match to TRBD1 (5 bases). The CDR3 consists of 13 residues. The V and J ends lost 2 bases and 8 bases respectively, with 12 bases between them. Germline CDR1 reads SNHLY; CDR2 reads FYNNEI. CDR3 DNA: TGTGCCAGCAGTGAAAGTCAGGGCGAGGGCTACACCTTC. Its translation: CASSESQGEGYTF.

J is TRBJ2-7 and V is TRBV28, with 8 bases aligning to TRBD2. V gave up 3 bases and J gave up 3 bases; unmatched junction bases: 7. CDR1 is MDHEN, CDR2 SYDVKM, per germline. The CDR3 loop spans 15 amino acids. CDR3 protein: CASSLAGGSDYEQYF. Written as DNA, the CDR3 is TGTGCCAGCAGTTTGGCGGGGGGCAGCGACTACGAGCAGTACTTC.

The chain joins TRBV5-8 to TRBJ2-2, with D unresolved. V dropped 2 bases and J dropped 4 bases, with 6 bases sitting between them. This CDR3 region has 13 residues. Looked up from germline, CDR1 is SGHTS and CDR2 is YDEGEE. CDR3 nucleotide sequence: TGTGCCAGCAGCTTTTGGGGCACCGGGGAGCTGTTTTTT. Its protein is CASSFWGTGELFF. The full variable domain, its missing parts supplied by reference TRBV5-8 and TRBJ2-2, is EAGVTQSPTHLIKTRGQQATLRCSPISGHTSVYWYQQALGLGLQFLLWYDEGEERNRGNFPPRFSGRQFPNYSSELNVNALELEDSALYLCASSFWGTGELFFGEGSRLTVL.

The CDR3 DNA sequence: TGTGCCAGAAGCTTGGGCGGGGTTGAGACCCAGTACTTC. Its protein is CARSLGGVETQYF. This rearrangement joins TRBV5-3 to TRBJ2-5; D is perhaps TRBD2 (6 bases). TRBV5-3 is identified as an open reading frame with a role that is uncertain. The CDR3 length is 13 residues. The germline V and J ends were trimmed by 0 bases and 5 bases, with 8 bases remaining between them.

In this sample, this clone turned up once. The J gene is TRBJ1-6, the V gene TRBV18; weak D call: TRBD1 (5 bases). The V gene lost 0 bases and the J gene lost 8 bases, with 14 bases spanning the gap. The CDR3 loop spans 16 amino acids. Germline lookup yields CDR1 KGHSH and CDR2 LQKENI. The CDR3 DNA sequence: TGTGCCAGCTCACCACCGGGGGGGACGGGACATTCACCCCTCCACTTT. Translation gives CASSPPGGTGHSPLHF. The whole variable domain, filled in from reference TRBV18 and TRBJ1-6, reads NAGVMQNPRHLVRRRGQEARLRCSPMKGHSHVYWYRQLPEEGLKFMVYLQKENIIDESGMPKERFSAEFPKEGPSILRIQQVVRGDSAAYFCASSPPGGTGHSPLHFGNGTRLTVT.

This CDR3 is CASSLDRTVSGNTIYF. The CDR3 DNA is TGTGCCAGCAGCTTAGACCGAACAGTCTCTGGAAACACCATATATTTT. The genes are TRBV7-2 and TRBJ1-3; D call uncertain. This CDR3 has 16 amino acids. Trimming took off 1 base at V and 0 bases at J, with 10 bases between the two ends. Germline values: CDR1 SGHTA, CDR2 FQGNSA.

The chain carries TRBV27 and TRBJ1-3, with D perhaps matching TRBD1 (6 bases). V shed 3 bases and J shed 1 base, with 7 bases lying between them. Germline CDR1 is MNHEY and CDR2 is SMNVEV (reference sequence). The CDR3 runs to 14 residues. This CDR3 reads CASSFRGSGNTIYF. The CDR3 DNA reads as TGTGCCAGCAGTTTCAGGGGATCTGGAAACACCATATATTTT.

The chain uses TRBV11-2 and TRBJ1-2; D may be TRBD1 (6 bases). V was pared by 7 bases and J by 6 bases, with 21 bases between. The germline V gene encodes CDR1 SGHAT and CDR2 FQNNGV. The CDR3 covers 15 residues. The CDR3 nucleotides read TGTGCCAGCACCGTAGCCGGGGGGCTGGGAAATGGCTACACCTTC. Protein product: CASTVAGGLGNGYTF. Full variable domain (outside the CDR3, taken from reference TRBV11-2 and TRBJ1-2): EAGVAQSPRYKIIEKRQSVAFWCNPISGHATLYWYQQILGQGPKLLIQFQNNGVVDDSQLPKDRFSAERLKGVDSTLKIQPAKLEDSAVYLCASTVAGGLGNGYTFGSGTRLTVV.

CDR3 coding DNA: TGTGCCAGCAGCCTACAGAACCCCTATGGCTACACCTTC. This sequence encodes CASSLQNPYGYTF. The rearrangement links TRBV7-2 to TRBJ1-2; no clear D gene. CDR1 and CDR2 (germline): SGHTA, FQGNSA. V lost 5 bases and J lost 4, with 11 bases in between. The CDR3 is 13 residues long.

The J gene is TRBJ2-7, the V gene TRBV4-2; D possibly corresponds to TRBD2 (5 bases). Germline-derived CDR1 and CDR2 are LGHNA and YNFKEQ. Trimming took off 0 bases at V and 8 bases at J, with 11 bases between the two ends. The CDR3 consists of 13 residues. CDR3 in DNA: TGTGCCAGCAGCCAAGATTCCACGGGAAAGCAGTACTTC. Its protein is CASSQDSTGKQYF.

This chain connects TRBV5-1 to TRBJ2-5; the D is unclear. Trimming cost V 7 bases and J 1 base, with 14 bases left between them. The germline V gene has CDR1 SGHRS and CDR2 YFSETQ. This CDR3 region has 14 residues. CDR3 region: CASGKSPPQETQYF. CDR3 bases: TGCGCCAGCGGGAAGTCCCCCCCCCAAGAGACCCAGTACTTC.

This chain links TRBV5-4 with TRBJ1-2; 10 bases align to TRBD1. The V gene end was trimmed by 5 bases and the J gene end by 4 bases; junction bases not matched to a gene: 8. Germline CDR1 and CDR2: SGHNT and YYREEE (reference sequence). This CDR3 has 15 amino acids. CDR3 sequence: CASSFTTGGGYGYTF. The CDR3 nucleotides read TGTGCCAGCAGTTTCACGACAGGGGGCGGCTATGGCTACACCTTC.

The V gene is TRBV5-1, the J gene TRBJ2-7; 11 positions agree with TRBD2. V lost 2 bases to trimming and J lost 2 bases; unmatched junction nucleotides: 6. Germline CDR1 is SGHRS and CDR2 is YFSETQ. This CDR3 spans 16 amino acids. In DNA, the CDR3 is TGCGCCAGCAGCTTTACCCTAGCGGGGGGCCCCTACGAGCAGTACTTC. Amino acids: CASSFTLAGGPYEQYF. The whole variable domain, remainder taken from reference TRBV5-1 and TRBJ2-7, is KAGVTQTPRYLIKTRGQQVTLSCSPISGHRSVSWYQQTPGQGLQFLFEYFSETQRNKGNFPGRFSGRQFSNSRSEMNVSTLELGDSALYLCASSFTLAGGPYEQYFGPGTRLTVT.

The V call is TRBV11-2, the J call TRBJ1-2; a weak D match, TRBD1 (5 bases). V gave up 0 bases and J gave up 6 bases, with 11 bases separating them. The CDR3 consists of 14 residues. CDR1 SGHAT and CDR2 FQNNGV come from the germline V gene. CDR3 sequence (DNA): TGTGCCAGCAGCTTAGATCTAGGGGTCGATGGCTACACCTTC. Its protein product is CASSLDLGVDGYTF. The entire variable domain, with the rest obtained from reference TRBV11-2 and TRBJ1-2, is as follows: EAGVAQSPRYKIIEKRQSVAFWCNPISGHATLYWYQQILGQGPKLLIQFQNNGVVDDSQLPKDRFSAERLKGVDSTLKIQPAKLEDSAVYLCASSLDLGVDGYTFGSGTRLTVV.

The CDR3 here is CASSLLRETQYF. CDR3 DNA: TGTGCCAGCAGCCTTCTCCGGGAGACCCAGTACTTC. The chain carries TRBV5-5 and TRBJ2-5; D is uncertain. The germline V gene has CDR1 SGHKS and CDR2 YYEKEE (reference sequence). V lost 4 bases and J lost 5, with 9 bases in between. This CDR3 is built from 12 residues.

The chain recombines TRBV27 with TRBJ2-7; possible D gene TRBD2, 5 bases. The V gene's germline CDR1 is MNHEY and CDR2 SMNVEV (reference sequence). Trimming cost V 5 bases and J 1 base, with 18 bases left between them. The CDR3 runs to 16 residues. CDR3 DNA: TGTGCCAGCAGTCCAGGCAGGTCCGGAGGATCCTACGAGCAGTACTTC. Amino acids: CASSPGRSGGSYEQYF.

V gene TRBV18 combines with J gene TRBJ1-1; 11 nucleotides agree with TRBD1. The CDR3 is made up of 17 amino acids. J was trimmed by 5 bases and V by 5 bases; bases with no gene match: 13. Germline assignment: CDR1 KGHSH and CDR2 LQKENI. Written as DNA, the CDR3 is TGTGCCAGCTCATCCGGGACAGGGGGACCTCGGGTTACTGAAGCTTTCTTT. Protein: CASSSGTGGPRVTEAFF. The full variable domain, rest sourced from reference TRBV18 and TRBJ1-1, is NAGVMQNPRHLVRRRGQEARLRCSPMKGHSHVYWYRQLPEEGLKFMVYLQKENIIDESGMPKERFSAEFPKEGPSILRIQQVVRGDSAAYFCASSSGTGGPRVTEAFFGQGTRLTVV.

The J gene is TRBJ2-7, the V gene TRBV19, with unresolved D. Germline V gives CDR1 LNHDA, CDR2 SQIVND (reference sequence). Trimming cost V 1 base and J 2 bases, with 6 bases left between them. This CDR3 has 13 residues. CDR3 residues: CASSIGTPYEQYF. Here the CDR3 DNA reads TGTGCCAGTAGTATAGGGACCCCCTACGAGCAGTACTTC.

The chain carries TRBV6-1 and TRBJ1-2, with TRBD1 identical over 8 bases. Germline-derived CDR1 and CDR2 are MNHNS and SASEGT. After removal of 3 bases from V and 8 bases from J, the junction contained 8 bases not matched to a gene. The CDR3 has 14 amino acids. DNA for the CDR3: TGTGCCAGCAGTGACTCGACAGGGGTTGCCGGCTACACCTTC. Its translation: CASSDSTGVAGYTF.

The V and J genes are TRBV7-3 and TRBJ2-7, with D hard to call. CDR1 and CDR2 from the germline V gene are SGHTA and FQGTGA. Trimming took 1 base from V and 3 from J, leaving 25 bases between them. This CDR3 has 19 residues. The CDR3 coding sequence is TGTGCCAGCAGCTTAAGTCTCGCACGGGTCGGGTCCCCCGACTACGAGCAGTACTTC. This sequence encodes CASSLSLARVGSPDYEQYF.

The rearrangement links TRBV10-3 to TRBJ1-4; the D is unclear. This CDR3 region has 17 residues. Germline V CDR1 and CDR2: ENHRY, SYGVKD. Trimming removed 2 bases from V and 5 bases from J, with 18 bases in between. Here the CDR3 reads CAISEASWTAPNEKLFF. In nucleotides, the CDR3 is TGTGCCATCAGTGAGGCTAGTTGGACGGCTCCGAATGAAAAACTGTTTTTT.

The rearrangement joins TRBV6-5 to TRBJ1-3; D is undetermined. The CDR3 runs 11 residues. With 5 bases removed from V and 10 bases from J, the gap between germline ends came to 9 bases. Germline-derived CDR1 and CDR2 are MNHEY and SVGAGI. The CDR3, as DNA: TGTGCCAGCAGTCATCAAAAGACCATATATTTT. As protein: CASSHQKTIYF.

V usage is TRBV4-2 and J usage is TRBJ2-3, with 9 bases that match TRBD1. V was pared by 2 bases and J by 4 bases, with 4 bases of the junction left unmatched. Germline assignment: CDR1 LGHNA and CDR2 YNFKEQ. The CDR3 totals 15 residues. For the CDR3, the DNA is TGTGCCAGCAGCCAAACAGGGGGCTTTTCAGATACGCAGTATTTT. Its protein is CASSQTGGFSDTQYF.

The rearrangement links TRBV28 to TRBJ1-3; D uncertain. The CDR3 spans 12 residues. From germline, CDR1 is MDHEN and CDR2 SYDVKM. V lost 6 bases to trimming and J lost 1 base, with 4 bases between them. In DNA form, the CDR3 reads TGTGCCAGCAGAGGTTCTGGAAACACCATATATTTT. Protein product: CASRGSGNTIYF.

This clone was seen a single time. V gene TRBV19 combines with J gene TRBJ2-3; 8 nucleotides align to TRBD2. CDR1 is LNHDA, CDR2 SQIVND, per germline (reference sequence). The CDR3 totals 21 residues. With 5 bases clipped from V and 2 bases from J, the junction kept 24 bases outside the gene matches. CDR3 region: CASSGKAGVSFIAHPTDTQYF. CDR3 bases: TGTGCCAGTAGTGGAAAAGCGGGGGTAAGTTTTATAGCCCACCCCACAGATACGCAGTATTTT.

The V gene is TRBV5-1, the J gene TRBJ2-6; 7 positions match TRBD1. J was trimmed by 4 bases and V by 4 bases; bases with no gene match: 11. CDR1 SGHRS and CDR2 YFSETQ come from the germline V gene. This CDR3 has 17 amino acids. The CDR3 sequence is CASSPTGELTGANVLTF. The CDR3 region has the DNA TGCGCCAGCAGCCCCACAGGGGAACTAACCGGGGCCAACGTCCTGACTTTC.

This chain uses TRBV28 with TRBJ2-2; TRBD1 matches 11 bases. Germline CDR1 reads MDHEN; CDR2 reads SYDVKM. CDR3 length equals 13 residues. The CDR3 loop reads CGTGGLNTGELFF. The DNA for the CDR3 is TGTGGGACAGGGGGCCTGAACACCGGGGAGCTGTTTTTT.

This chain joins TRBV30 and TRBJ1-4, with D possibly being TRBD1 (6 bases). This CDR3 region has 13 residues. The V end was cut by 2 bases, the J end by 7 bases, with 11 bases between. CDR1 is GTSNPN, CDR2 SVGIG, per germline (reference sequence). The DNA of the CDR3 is TGTGCCTGGAGTCGGACGGGGGCTGAAAAACTGTTTTTT. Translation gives CAWSRTGAEKLFF.

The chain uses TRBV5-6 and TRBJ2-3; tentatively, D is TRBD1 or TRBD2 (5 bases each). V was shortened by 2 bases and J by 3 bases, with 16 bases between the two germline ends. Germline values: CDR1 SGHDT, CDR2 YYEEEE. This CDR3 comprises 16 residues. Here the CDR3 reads CASSLSGTQTTDTQYF. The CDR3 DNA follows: TGTGCCAGCAGCTTATCGGGGACCCAAACTACAGATACGCAGTATTTT. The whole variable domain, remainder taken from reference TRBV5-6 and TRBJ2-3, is DAGVTQSPTHLIKTRGQQVTLRCSPKSGHDTVSWYQQALGQGPQFIFQYYEEEERQRGNFPDRFSGHQFPNYSSELNVNALLLGDSALYLCASSLSGTQTTDTQYFGPGTRLTVL.